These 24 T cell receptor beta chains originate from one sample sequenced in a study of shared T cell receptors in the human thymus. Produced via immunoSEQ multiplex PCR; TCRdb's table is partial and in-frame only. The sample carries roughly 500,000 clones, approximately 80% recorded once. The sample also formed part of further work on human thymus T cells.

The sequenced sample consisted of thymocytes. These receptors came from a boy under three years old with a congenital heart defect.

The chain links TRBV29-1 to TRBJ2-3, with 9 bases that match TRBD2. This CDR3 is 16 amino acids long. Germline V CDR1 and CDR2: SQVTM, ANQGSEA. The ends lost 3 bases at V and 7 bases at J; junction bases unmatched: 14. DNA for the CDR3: TGCAGCGTTGATGAGACTAGCGGCGCAGAGGGTAATACGCAGTATTTT. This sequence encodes CSVDETSGAEGNTQYF.

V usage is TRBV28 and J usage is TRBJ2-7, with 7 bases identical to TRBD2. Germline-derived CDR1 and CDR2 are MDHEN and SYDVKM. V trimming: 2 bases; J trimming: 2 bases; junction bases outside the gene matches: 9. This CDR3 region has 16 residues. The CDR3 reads CASSLASGHHTYEQYF. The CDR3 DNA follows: TGTGCCAGCAGTTTAGCTAGCGGCCACCACACCTACGAGCAGTACTTC.

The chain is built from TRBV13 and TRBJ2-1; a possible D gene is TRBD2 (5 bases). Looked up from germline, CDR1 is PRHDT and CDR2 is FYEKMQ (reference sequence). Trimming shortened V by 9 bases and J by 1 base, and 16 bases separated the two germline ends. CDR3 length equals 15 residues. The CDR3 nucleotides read TGTGCCAGTACCCAAGCGGACCCATCCTACAATGAGCAGTTCTTC. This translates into CASTQADPSYNEQFF.

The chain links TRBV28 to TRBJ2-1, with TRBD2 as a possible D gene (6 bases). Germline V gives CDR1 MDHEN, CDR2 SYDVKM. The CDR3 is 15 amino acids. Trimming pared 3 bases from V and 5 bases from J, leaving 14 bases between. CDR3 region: CASSFIRELDNEQFF. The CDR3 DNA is TGTGCCAGCAGTTTTATTCGGGAGCTGGACAATGAGCAGTTCTTC.

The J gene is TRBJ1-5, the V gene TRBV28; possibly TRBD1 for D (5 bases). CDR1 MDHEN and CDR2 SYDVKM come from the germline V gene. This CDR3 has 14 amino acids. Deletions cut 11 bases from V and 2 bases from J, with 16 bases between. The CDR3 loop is CASSSHRRNQPQHF. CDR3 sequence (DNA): TGTGCCTCATCGTCCCACAGGCGCAATCAGCCCCAGCATTTT.

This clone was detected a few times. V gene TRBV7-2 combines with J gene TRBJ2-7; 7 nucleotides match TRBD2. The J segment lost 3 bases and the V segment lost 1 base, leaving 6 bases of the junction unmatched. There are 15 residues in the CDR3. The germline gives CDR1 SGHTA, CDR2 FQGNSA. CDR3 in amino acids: CASSLDGRENYEQYF. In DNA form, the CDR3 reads TGTGCCAGCAGCTTAGACGGGCGGGAGAACTACGAGCAGTACTTC.

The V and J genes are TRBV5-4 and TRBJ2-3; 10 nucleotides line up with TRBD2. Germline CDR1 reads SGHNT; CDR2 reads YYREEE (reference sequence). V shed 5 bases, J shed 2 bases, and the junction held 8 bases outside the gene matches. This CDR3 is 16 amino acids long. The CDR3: CASSIAGGTFTDTQYF. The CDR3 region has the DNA TGTGCCAGCAGTATAGCGGGAGGCACCTTCACAGATACGCAGTATTTT.

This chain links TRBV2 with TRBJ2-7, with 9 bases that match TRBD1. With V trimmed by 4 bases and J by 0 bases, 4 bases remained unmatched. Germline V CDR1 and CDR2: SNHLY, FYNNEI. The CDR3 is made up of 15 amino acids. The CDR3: CASSGRDRDSYEQYF. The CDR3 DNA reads TGTGCCAGCAGTGGCCGGGACAGGGACTCCTACGAGCAGTACTTC.

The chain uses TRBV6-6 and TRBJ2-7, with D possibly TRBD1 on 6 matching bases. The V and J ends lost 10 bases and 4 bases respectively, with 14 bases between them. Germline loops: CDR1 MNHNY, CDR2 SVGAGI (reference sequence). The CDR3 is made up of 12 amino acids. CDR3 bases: TGTGCCATCCTGGACAGCCAATACGAGCAGTACTTC. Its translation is CAILDSQYEQYF.

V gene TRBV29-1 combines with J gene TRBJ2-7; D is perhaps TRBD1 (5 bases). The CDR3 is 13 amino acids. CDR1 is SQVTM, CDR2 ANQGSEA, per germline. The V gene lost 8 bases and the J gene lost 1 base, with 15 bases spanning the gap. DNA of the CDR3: TGCAGCCCCCCGACAGAGGATTCCTACGAGCAGTACTTC. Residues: CSPPTEDSYEQYF.

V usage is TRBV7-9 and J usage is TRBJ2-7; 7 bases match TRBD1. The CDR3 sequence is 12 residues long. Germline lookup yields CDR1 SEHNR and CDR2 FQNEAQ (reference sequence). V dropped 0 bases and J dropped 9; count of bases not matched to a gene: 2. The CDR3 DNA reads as TGTGCCAGCAGCTTAGCAGGGGGCGGGCAGTACTTC. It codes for CASSLAGGGQYF.

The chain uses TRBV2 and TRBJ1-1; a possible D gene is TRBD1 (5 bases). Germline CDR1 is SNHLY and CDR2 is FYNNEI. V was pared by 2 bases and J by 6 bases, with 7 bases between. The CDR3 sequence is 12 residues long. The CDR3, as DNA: TGTGCCAGCAGTGAACAGGGCCCTGAAGCTTTCTTT. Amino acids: CASSEQGPEAFF.

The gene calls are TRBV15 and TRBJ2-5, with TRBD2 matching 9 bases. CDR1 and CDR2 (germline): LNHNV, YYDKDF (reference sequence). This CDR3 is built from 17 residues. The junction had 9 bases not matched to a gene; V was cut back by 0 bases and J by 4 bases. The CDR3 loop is CATSRDSLHSGRETQYF. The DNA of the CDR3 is TGTGCCACCAGCAGAGATAGCCTTCATAGCGGGAGAGAGACCCAGTACTTC.

The CDR3, as DNA: TGTGCCAGCAGCTTAGTGGGGCGGGAGGCTCATGAGCAGTTCTTC. Its protein is CASSLVGREAHEQFF. The chain has TRBV7-6 and TRBJ2-1, with TRBD2 matching 8 bases. This CDR3 comprises 15 residues. Germline loops: CDR1 SGHVS, CDR2 FNYEAQ. The junction had 7 bases not matched to a gene; V was cut back by 1 base and J by 8 bases.

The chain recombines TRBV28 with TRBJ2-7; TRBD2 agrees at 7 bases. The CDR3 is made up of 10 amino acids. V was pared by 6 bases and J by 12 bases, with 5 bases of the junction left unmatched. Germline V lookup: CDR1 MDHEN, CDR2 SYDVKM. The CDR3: CASSRTRRYF. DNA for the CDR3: TGTGCCAGCAGCCGGACTAGACGGTACTTC. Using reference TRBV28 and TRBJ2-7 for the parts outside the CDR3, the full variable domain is DVKVTQSSRYLVKRTGEKVFLECVQDMDHENMFWYRQDPGLGLRLIYFSYDVKMKEKGDIPEGYSVSREKKERFSLILESASTNQTSMYLCASSRTRRYFGPGTRLTVT.

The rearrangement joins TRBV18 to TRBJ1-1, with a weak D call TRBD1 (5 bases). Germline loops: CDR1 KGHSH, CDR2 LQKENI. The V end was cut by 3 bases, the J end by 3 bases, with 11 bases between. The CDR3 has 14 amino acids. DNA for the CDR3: TGTGCCAGCTCACCCCTATTAGGGGACACTGAAGCTTTCTTT. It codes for CASSPLLGDTEAFF.

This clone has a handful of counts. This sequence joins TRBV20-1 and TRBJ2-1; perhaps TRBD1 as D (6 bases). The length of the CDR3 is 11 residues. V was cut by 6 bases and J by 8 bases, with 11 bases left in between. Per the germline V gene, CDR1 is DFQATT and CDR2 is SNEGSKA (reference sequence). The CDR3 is CSAQDSYEQFF. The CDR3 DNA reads TGCAGTGCCCAGGACAGCTATGAGCAGTTCTTC.

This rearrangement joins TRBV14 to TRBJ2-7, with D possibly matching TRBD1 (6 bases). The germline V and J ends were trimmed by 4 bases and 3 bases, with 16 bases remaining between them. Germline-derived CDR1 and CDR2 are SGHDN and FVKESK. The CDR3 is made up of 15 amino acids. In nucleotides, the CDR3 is TGTGCCAGCAGCCCGAAGGTGAGGGGGATCTACGAGCAGTACTTC. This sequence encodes CASSPKVRGIYEQYF.

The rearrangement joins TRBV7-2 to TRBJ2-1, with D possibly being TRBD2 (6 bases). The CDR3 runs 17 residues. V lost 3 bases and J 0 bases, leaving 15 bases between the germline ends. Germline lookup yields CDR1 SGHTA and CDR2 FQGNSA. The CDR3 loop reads CASSFEWDFRSYNEQFF. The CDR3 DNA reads TGTGCCAGCAGCTTCGAATGGGACTTCCGCTCCTACAATGAGCAGTTCTTC.

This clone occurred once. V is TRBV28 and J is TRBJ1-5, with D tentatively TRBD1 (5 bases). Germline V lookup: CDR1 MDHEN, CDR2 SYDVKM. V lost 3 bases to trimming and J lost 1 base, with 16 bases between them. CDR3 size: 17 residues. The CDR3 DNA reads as TGTGCCAGCAGTTTGGGAGGGGCGGTTGGAAGCAATCAGCCCCAGCATTTT. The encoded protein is CASSLGGAVGSNQPQHF.

The CDR3 DNA reads TGTGCCAGCAGCCCAGTTTTGAGGGCCTACGAGCAGTACTTC. It yields the protein CASSPVLRAYEQYF. V usage is TRBV4-2 and J usage is TRBJ2-7, with D perhaps TRBD2 (5 bases). CDR3 length equals 14 residues. Trimming stripped 4 bases from V and 2 bases from J, with 12 bases between. Germline CDR1 LGHNA, CDR2 YNFKEQ.

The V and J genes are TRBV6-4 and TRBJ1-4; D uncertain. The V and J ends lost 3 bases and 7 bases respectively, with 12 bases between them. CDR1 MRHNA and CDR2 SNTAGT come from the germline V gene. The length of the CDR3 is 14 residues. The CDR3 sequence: CASSEEVESEKLFF. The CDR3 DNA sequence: TGTGCCAGCAGTGAAGAGGTTGAATCTGAAAAACTGTTTTTT.

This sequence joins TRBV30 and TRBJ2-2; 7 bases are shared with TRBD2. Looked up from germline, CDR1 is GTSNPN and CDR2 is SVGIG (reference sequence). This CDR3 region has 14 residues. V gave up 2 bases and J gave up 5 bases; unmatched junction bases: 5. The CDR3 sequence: CAWSTGEGTGELFF. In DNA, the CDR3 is TGTGCCTGGAGTACTGGGGAGGGGACCGGGGAGCTGTTTTTT.

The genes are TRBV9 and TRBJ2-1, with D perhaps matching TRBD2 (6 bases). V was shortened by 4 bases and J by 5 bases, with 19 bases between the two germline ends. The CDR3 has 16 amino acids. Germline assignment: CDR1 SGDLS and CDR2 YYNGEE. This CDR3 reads CASSPGGRESDNEQFF. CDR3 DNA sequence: TGTGCCAGCAGCCCAGGAGGACGGGAGTCGGACAATGAGCAGTTCTTC.